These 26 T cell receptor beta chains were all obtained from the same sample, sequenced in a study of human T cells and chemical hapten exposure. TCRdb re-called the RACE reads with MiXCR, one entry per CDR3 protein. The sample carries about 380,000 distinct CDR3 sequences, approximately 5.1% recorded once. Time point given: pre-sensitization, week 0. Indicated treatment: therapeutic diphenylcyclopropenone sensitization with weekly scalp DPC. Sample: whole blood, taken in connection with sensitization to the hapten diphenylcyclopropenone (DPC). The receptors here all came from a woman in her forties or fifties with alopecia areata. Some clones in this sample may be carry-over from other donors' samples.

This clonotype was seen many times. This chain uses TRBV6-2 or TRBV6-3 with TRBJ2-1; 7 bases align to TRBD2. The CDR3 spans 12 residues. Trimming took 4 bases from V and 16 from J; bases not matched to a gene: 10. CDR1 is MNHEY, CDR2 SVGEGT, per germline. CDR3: CASSFPRLASFF. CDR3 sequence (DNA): TGTGCCAGCAGTTTTCCTCGACTAGCAAGTTTCTTC.

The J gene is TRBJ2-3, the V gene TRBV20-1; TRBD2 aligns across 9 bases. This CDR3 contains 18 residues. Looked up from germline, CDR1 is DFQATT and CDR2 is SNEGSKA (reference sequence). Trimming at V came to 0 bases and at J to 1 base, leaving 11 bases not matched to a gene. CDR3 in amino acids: CSARDLLAGIKRTDTQYF. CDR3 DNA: TGCAGTGCTAGAGATCTCCTAGCGGGAATTAAGCGCACAGATACGCAGTATTTT.

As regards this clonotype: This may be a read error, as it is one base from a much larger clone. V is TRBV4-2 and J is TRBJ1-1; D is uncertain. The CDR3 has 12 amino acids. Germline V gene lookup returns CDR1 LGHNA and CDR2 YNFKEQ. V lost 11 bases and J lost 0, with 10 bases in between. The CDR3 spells CAGAGVNTEAFF. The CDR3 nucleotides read TGTGCCGGCGCCGGGGTGAACACTGAAGCTTTCTTT.

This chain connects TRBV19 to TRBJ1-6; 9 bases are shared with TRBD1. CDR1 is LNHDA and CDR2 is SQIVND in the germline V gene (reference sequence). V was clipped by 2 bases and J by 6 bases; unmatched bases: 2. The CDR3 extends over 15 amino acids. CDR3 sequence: CASSIRDRANSPLHF. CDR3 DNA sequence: TGTGCCAGTAGTATACGGGACAGGGCTAATTCACCCCTCCACTTT.

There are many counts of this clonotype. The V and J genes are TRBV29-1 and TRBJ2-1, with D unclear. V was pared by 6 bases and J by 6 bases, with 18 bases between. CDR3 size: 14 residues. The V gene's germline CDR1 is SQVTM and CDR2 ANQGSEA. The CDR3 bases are TGCAGCGTCCCCCCCAAATTTATACCCAATGAGCAGTTCTTC. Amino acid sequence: CSVPPKFIPNEQFF.

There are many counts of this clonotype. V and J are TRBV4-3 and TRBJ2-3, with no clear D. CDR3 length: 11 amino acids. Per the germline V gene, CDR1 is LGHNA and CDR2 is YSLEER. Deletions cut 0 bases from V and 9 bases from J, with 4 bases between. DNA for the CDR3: TGCGCCAGCAGCCAAGATAGGACGCAGTATTTT. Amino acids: CASSQDRTQYF.

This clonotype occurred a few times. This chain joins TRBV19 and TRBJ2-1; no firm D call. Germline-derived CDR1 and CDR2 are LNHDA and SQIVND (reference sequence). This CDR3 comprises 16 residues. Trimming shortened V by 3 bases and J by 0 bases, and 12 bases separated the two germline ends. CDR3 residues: CASSILAMSSYNEQFF. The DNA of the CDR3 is TGTGCCAGTAGTATTCTCGCTATGAGCTCCTACAATGAGCAGTTCTTC.

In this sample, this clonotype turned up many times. The CDR3: CASRPGGSNYGYTF. The DNA for the CDR3 is TGTGCCAGCAGGCCGGGGGGATCTAACTATGGCTACACCTTC. The chain recombines TRBV27 with TRBJ1-2, with D possibly being TRBD1 (5 bases). CDR3 length: 14 residues. The V gene lost 6 bases and the J gene lost 0 bases, with 11 bases spanning the gap. Germline V gives CDR1 MNHEY, CDR2 SMNVEV (reference sequence).

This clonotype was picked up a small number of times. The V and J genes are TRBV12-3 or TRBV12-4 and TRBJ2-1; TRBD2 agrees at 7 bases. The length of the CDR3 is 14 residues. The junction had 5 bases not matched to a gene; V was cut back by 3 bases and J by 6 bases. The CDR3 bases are TGTGCCAGCAGTTTGAGGGAGGGCCCCAATGAGCAGTTCTTC. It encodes CASSLREGPNEQFF.

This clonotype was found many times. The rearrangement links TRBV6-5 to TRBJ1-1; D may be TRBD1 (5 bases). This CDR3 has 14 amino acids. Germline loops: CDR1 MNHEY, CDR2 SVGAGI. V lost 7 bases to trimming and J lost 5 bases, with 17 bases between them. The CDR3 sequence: CASNPSGFGTEAFF. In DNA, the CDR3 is TGTGCCAGCAATCCCTCAGGGTTTGGTACTGAAGCTTTCTTT.

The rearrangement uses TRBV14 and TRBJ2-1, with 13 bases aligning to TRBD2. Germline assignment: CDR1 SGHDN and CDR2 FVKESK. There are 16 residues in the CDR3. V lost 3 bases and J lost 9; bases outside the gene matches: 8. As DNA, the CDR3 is TGTGCCAGCAGCCACCGACTAGCGGGGGGCTCGGTTGAGCAGTTCTTC. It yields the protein CASSHRLAGGSVEQFF.

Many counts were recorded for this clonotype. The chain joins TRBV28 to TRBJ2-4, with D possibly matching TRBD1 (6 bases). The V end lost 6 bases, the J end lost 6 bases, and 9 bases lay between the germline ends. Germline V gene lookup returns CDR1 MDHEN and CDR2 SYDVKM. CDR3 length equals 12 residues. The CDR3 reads CASRGDINIQYF. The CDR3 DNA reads TGTGCCAGCAGGGGGGACATAAACATTCAGTACTTC.

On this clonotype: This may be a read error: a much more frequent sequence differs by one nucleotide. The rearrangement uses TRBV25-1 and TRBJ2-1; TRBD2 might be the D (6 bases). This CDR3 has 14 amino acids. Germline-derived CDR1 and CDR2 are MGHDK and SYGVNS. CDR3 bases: TGTGCCAGCGGAGGGAGAAGCTCCAACAATGAGCAGTTCTTC. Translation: CASGGRSSNNEQFF. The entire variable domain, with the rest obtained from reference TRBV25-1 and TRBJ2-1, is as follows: EADIYQTPRYLVIGTGKKITLECSQTMGHDKMYWYQQDPGMELHLIHYSYGVNSTEKGDLSSESTVSRIRTEHFPLTLESARPSHTSQYLCASGGRSSNNEQFFGPGTRLTVL.

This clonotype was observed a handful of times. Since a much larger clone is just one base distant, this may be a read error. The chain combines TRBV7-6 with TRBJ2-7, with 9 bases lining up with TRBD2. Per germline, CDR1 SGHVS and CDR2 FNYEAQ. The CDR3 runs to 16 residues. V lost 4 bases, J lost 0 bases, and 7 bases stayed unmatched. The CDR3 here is CASSSGLARRSYEQYF. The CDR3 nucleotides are TGTGCCAGCAGCTCCGGACTAGCGAGGCGCTCCTACGAGCAGTACTTC.

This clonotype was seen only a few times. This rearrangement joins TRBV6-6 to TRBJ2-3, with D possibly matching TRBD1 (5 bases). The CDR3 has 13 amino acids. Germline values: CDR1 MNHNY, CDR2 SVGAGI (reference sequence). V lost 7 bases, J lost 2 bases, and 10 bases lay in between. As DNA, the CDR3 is TGTGCCAGCACCTGGGGCCTCACAGATACGCAGTATTTT. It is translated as CASTWGLTDTQYF.

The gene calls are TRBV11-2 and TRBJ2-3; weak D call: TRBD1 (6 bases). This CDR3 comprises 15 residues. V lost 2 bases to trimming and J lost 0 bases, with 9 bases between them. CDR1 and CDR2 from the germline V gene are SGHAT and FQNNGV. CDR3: CASSLFTGSTDTQYF. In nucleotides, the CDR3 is TGTGCCAGCAGCTTATTCACAGGGAGCACAGATACGCAGTATTTT.

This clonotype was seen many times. The DNA for the CDR3 is TGCAGTGCTAGAAAGGTTCTAGGGCTAGCGAGCACAGATACGCAGTATTTT. It yields the protein CSARKVLGLASTDTQYF. The rearrangement joins TRBV20-1 to TRBJ2-3; tentative D call: TRBD2 (6 bases). The CDR3 has 17 residues. Germline CDR1 is DFQATT and CDR2 is SNEGSKA (reference sequence). V lost 2 bases and J lost 0, with 18 bases in between.

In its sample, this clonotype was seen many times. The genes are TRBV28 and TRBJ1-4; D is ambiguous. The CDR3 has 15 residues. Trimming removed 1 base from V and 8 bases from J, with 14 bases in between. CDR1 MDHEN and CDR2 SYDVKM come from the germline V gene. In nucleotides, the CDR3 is TGTGCCAGCAGTTTATTAGGGCAGCCAGAGGAAAAACTGTTTTTT. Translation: CASSLLGQPEEKLFF.

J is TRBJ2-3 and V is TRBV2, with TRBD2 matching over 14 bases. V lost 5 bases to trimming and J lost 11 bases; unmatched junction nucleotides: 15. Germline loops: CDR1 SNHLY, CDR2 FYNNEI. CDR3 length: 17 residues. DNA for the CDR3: TGTGCCAGCAGTACCCGGTGGACTAGCGGGAGGCCAAGTGAGCAGTATTTT. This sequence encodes CASSTRWTSGRPSEQYF.

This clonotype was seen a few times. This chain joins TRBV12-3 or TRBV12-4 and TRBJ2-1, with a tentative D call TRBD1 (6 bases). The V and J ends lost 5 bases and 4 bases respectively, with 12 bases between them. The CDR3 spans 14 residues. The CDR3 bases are TGTGCCAGCAGTATCCTCGGACAGTACAATGAGCAGTTCTTC. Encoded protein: CASSILGQYNEQFF.

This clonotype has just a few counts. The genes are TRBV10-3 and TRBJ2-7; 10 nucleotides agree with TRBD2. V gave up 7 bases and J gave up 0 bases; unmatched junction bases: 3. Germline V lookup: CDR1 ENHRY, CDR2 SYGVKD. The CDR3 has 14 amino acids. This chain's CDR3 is CAITSSGGSYEQYF. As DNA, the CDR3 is TGTGCCATCACCTCTAGCGGGGGCTCCTACGAGCAGTACTTC.

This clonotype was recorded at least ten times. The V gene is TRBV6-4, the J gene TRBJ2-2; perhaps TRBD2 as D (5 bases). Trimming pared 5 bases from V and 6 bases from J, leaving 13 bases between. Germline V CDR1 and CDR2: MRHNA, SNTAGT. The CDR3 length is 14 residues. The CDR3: CASSLDWGAGELFF. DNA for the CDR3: TGTGCCAGCAGTCTGGACTGGGGAGCCGGGGAGCTGTTTTTT.

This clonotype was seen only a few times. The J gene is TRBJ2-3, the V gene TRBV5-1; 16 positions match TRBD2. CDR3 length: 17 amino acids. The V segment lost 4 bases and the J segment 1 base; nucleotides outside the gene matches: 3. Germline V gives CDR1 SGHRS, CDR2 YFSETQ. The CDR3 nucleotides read TGCGCCAGCAGCCCGGGGACTAGCGGGAGGGGCACAGATACGCAGTATTTT. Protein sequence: CASSPGTSGRGTDTQYF.

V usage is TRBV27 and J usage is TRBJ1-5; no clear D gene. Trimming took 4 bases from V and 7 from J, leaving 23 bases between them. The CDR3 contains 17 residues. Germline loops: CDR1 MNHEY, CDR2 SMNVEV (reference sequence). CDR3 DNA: TGTGCCAGCAGTTCGACGAAGACTATCCAGCCTCAGCAGCCCCAGCATTTT. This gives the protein CASSSTKTIQPQQPQHF.

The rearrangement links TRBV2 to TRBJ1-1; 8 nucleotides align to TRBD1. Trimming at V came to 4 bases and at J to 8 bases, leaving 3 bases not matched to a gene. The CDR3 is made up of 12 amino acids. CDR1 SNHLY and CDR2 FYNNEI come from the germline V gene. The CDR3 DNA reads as TGTGCCAGCAGTGCCTGGACAGGGGAAGCTTTCTTT. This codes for CASSAWTGEAFF.

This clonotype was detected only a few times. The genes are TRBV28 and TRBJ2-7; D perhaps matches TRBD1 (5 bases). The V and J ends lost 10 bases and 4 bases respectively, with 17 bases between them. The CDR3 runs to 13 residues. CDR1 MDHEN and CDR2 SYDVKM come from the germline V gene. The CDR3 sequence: CAILAPGKYEQYF. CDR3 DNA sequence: TGTGCCATCCTCGCCCCAGGGAAGTACGAGCAGTACTTC.